These 20 T cell receptor beta chains were sequenced from one sample in a study of cytomegalovirus exposure and HLA in healthy donors. Amplification used 60 Vbeta primers and 13 Jbeta primers. Assay used: immunoSEQ multiplex PCR; TCRdb lists only in-frame clones, some missing. The repertoire holds approximately 110,000 clones, with over 65% as singletons. The sequencing sample was made of PBMCs. The receptors were gathered from a man aged 40-50 years in good health and CMV-seropositive.

The V call is TRBV6-1, the J call TRBJ2-5, with 7 bases that match TRBD1. CDR1 is MNHNS and CDR2 is SASEGT in the germline V gene. V trimming: 8 bases; J trimming: 3 bases; junction bases outside the gene matches: 12. The CDR3 consists of 15 residues. This CDR3 is CASGRGQIYEETQYF. The DNA of the CDR3 is TGTGCCAGCGGAAGGGGACAGATTTATGAAGAGACCCAGTACTTC.

This chain uses TRBV21-1 with TRBJ1-6; the table's D call TRBD1 went unverified against the DNA. TRBV21-1 is given as a pseudogene. This CDR3 contains 18 residues. Here the CDR3 reads CASSRMGTDAGGASPLHF. The CDR3 nucleotides read TGTGCCAGCAGCCGGATGGGGACAGATGCAGGTGGGGCCTCACCCCTCCACTTT.

Concerning this clone: Other DNA variants within this sample encode the same CDR3. The chain joins TRBV5-1 to TRBJ2-7; 7 bases are a match to TRBD2. Germline lookup yields CDR1 SGHRS and CDR2 YFSETQ. J gave up 0 bases and V 0 bases, and 6 bases lay outside the gene matches. The CDR3 runs to 16 residues. The CDR3 coding sequence is TGCGCCAGCAGCTTGGATACCGGGGGGAGCTCCTACGAGCAGTACTTC. Translation: CASSLDTGGSSYEQYF.

The V and J genes are TRBV11-3 and TRBJ2-7; 7 positions agree with TRBD1. J was trimmed by 0 bases and V by 5 bases; bases with no gene match: 7. Germline V gene lookup returns CDR1 SGHNT and CDR2 YENEEA. This CDR3 spans 15 amino acids. CDR3 residues: CASSRSTGTSYEQYF. Written as DNA, the CDR3 is TGTGCCAGCAGCCGATCGACAGGGACCTCCTACGAGCAGTACTTC. Full variable domain (rest looked up from reference TRBV11-3 and TRBJ2-7): EAGVVQSPRYKIIEKKQPVAFWCNPISGHNTLYWYLQNLGQGPELLIRYENEEAVDDSQLPKDRFSAERLKGVDSTLKIQPAELGDSAVYLCASSRSTGTSYEQYFGPGTRLTVT.

The V and J genes are TRBV10-3 and TRBJ2-5; no firm D call. In germline, CDR1 is ENHRY, CDR2 SYGVKD. The V and J ends lost 3 bases and 5 bases respectively, with 4 bases between them. The CDR3 runs to 11 residues. The CDR3 DNA reads as TGTGCCATCAGTGACGTCGAGACCCAGTACTTC. Amino acids: CAISDVETQYF.

The chain has TRBV19 and TRBJ1-3; maybe TRBD1 (6 bases). The CDR3 contains 14 residues. V was clipped by 9 bases and J by 0 bases, with 12 bases between them. Germline CDR1 LNHDA, CDR2 SQIVND (reference sequence). This chain's CDR3 is CASVTGSSGNTIYF. As DNA, the CDR3 is TGTGCCAGCGTTACAGGGAGCTCTGGAAACACCATATATTTT. Filled out from reference TRBV19 and TRBJ1-3, the complete variable domain reads DGGITQSPKYLFRKEGQNVTLSCEQNLNHDAMYWYRQDPGQGLRLIYYSQIVNDFQKGDIAEGYSVSREKKESFPLTVTSAQKNPTAFYLCASVTGSSGNTIYFGEGSWLTVV.

This clone was seen only a few times. The V gene is TRBV4-3, the J gene TRBJ2-5, with a weak D call TRBD1 (5 bases). The CDR3 loop spans 13 amino acids. Per germline, CDR1 LGHNA and CDR2 YSLEER. V gave up 0 bases and J gave up 5 bases, with 7 bases separating them. The CDR3 sequence is CASSQDKGETQYF. The CDR3 DNA is TGCGCCAGCAGCCAAGATAAGGGGGAGACCCAGTACTTC.

V gene TRBV9 combines with J gene TRBJ2-5; D gene unclear. The CDR3 contains 14 residues. Looked up from germline, CDR1 is SGDLS and CDR2 is YYNGEE. Trimming shortened V by 0 bases and J by 1 base, and 7 bases separated the two germline ends. The CDR3 region is CASSVDPVQETQYF. DNA for the CDR3: TGTGCCAGCAGCGTAGACCCAGTCCAAGAGACCCAGTACTTC. Using reference TRBV9 and TRBJ2-5 for the parts outside the CDR3, the full variable domain is DSGVTQTPKHLITATGQRVTLRCSPRSGDLSVYWYQQSLDQGLQFLIQYYNGEERAKGNILERFSAQQFPDLHSELNLSSLELGDSALYFCASSVDPVQETQYFGPGTRLLVL.

V and J are TRBV7-9 and TRBJ2-3; TRBD1 aligns across 9 bases. After removal of 10 bases from V and 3 bases from J, the junction contained 5 bases not matched to a gene. The CDR3 has 13 amino acids. Germline CDR1 SEHNR, CDR2 FQNEAQ (reference sequence). The CDR3 spells CATRTGATDTQYF. The CDR3 bases are TGTGCCACCCGGACAGGGGCAACAGATACGCAGTATTTT.

The chain uses TRBV2 and TRBJ1-4, with D perhaps matching TRBD1 (5 bases). Germline V CDR1 and CDR2: SNHLY, FYNNEI. The V gene lost 6 bases and the J gene lost 3 bases, with 14 bases spanning the gap. The CDR3 consists of 15 residues. CDR3 protein: CASSPTGLANEKLFF. The CDR3, as DNA: TGTGCCAGCAGCCCAACAGGTCTGGCTAATGAAAAACTGTTTTTT.

V usage is TRBV6-5 and J usage is TRBJ1-2, with a tentative D call TRBD1 (5 bases). The CDR3 consists of 13 residues. With 6 bases removed from V and 4 bases from J, the gap between germline ends came to 12 bases. CDR1 MNHEY and CDR2 SVGAGI come from the germline V gene. The CDR3 DNA sequence: TGTGCCAGCAGCCCGAAGGGGCCCTATGGCTACACCTTC. It codes for CASSPKGPYGYTF.

The rearrangement joins TRBV28 to TRBJ1-3; 9 bases line up with TRBD1. Germline values: CDR1 MDHEN, CDR2 SYDVKM. The V segment lost 3 bases and the J segment 0 bases; nucleotides outside the gene matches: 9. This CDR3 has 18 residues. The CDR3 region has the DNA TGTGCCAGCAGTTTTGGGACAGGGACGCAAAGCTCTGGAAACACCATATATTTT. Its protein is CASSFGTGTQSSGNTIYF.

The sample holds one count of this clone. This chain uses TRBV6-6 with TRBJ2-7; the D gene is possibly TRBD1 (5 bases). From germline, CDR1 is MNHNY and CDR2 SVGAGI (reference sequence). The CDR3 sequence is 14 residues long. V was pared by 8 bases and J by 6 bases, with 20 bases between. CDR3 amino acids: CASGRDSSSGEQYF. CDR3 coding DNA: TGTGCCAGCGGCCGCGACAGTTCCTCCGGCGAGCAGTACTTC.

The CDR3 sequence: CASFGGSYNSPLHF. The DNA of the CDR3 is TGTGCCAGCTTTGGGGGGTCCTATAATTCACCCCTCCACTTT. The chain recombines TRBV28 with TRBJ1-6; tentative D call: TRBD1 (5 bases). CDR3 length: 14 amino acids. V lost 8 bases and J 1 base, leaving 9 bases between the germline ends. Germline V gene sequence: CDR1 MDHEN, CDR2 SYDVKM.

The chain uses TRBV10-3 and TRBJ2-3, with D tentatively TRBD2 (5 bases). CDR3 length: 11 residues. The V and J ends lost 4 bases and 6 bases respectively, with 5 bases between them. Germline CDR1 ENHRY, CDR2 SYGVKD. CDR3 sequence (DNA): TGTGCCATCAGTGCGGGGGATACGCAGTATTTT. Translating gives CAISAGDTQYF.

The chain has TRBV28 and TRBJ1-2; D remains unclear. The CDR3 has 15 amino acids. The germline V gene has CDR1 MDHEN and CDR2 SYDVKM. Trimming pared 0 bases from V and 3 bases from J, leaving 11 bases between. The CDR3 spells CASSLWRGWHYGYTF. The DNA for the CDR3 is TGTGCCAGCAGTTTATGGAGAGGGTGGCACTATGGCTACACCTTC.

The V and J genes are TRBV4-1 and TRBJ2-1; 8 bases match TRBD2. The CDR3 has 17 amino acids. Unmatched junction bases numbered 4, after V lost 0 bases and J lost 0 bases. Germline V gene data show CDR1 as MGHRA and CDR2 as YSYEKL. CDR3 nucleotides: TGCGCCAGCAGCCAAGATACGGGAGGGAGCTCCTACAATGAGCAGTTCTTC. Protein product: CASSQDTGGSSYNEQFF.

The rearrangement joins TRBV19 to TRBJ2-3; 13 positions agree with TRBD2. The trim removed 5 bases at V and 2 bases at J, leaving 13 bases unmatched. CDR3 size: 19 residues. Per germline, CDR1 LNHDA and CDR2 SQIVND (reference sequence). The CDR3: CASSRTSGGARSSTDTQYF. The CDR3 DNA sequence: TGTGCCAGTAGTCGAACTAGCGGGGGGGCCCGGAGCTCCACAGATACGCAGTATTTT.

V is TRBV5-6 and J is TRBJ1-1, with 8 bases lining up with TRBD1. V gave up 3 bases and J gave up 3 bases; unmatched junction bases: 1. The CDR3 sequence is 13 residues long. Germline V gene lookup returns CDR1 SGHDT and CDR2 YYEEEE. CDR3 sequence: CASSWDRHTEAFF. Here the CDR3 DNA reads TGTGCCAGCAGCTGGGACAGGCACACTGAAGCTTTCTTT. Together with reference TRBV5-6 and TRBJ1-1, the CDR3 gives the full variable domain: DAGVTQSPTHLIKTRGQQVTLRCSPKSGHDTVSWYQQALGQGPQFIFQYYEEEERQRGNFPDRFSGHQFPNYSSELNVNALLLGDSALYLCASSWDRHTEAFFGQGTRLTVV.

The J gene is TRBJ1-4, the V gene TRBV27; TRBD1 aligns across 11 bases. The CDR3 consists of 14 residues. CDR1 is MNHEY, CDR2 SMNVEV, per germline (reference sequence). V dropped 6 bases and J dropped 12; count of bases not matched to a gene: 9. The CDR3, as DNA: TGTGCCAGCAGCCCCGGGACAGGGGGTGTGGAACTGTTTTTT. This encodes CASSPGTGGVELFF. The full variable domain, rest sourced from reference TRBV27 and TRBJ1-4, is EAQVTQNPRYLITVTGKKLTVTCSQNMNHEYMSWYRQDPGLGLRQIYYSMNVEVTDKGDVPEGYKVSRKEKRNFPLILESPSPNQTSLYFCASSPGTGGVELFFGSGTQLSVL.